The clone carrying this T cell receptor beta chain was seen repeatedly, ten times or more. Trimming shortened V by 6 bases and J by 5 bases, and 11 bases separated the two germline ends. The CDR3 runs 12 residues. The data stem from a study of T cells after yellow fever vaccination. MiXCR was run by TCRdb on the 5' RACE reads, yielding one entry per CDR3 protein. The sample shows approximately 550,000 distinct CDR3 sequences, 15% to 20% of them seen only once. The clonotype was recovered from a man aged 25-45 years who received the YFV17D yellow fever vaccine. The rearrangement uses TRBV12-3 or TRBV12-4 and TRBJ2-7; D is perhaps TRBD2 (6 bases). This specimen was PBMCs, taken 15 days after the yellow fever booster vaccination. Written as DNA, the CDR3 is TGTGCCAGCAGGCTGGAGGGGCACGAGCAGTACTTC. Its translation is CASRLEGHEQYF.